The following is a T cell receptor (beta chain) sequence with its context. Antigen specificity is unknown. V shed 6 bases and J shed 2 bases, with 11 bases lying between them. The germline gives CDR1 DFQATT, CDR2 SNEGSKA (reference sequence). The CDR3 is 13 residues long. This sample is part of a study of T-cell memory formation after mild COVID-19. In TCRdb, the 5' RACE reads were re-called with MiXCR into one record per CDR3 protein. This table has 120,000 to 150,000 distinct CDR3 sequences, over 15% appearing once. Findings and limits, study-wide: The pre-infection memory compartment contained some responding clones, suggesting cross-reactive memory joined.

The sequence derives from an adult woman who had mild COVID-19 (a few samples of this study predate the infection). Cell type and time point are not known. Source material: PBMCs or a T cell subset sorted from them (not recorded which). The chain is built from TRBV20-1 and TRBJ1-5, with D perhaps matching TRBD1 (5 bases). Written as DNA, the CDR3 is TGCAGTGCGGGACTGTCGGGCAATCAGCCCCAGCATTTT. Encoded protein: CSAGLSGNQPQHF.